The present TCR beta chain was sequenced within a study of T cell responses to AZD1222 COVID-19 vaccine. About the research overall: Second-dose timings of about 4 or about 12 weeks were pooled. Study observations and caveats: Sampled repertoires all dated from after the peak T cell response. Clonal diversity was possibly underestimated; the donors were predominantly white British and more often female. Breadth and depth of Spike-specific TCRs rose after two AZD1222 doses.

Germline V gene data show CDR1 as DFQATT and CDR2 as SNEGSKA (reference sequence). V was cut by 3 bases and J by 4 bases, with 8 bases left in between. This CDR3 is built from 12 residues. The table came from immunoSEQ multiplex PCR; TCRdb's copy has only in-frame clones and leaves some out. The repertoire includes 90,000 to 120,000 clones, around 91% of them detected once, and 18% sits in the top ten. In the case of this clone: Its matching antigen is unknown.

Sample: peripheral blood, taken on day 0 of AZD1222 vaccination. The gene calls are TRBV20-1 and TRBJ2-3, with D uncertain. This receptor was taken from an adult in good health. CDR3 loop: CSASKTADTQYF. CDR3 DNA sequence: TGCAGTGCTAGTAAGACGGCAGATACGCAGTATTTT.